The T cell receptor beta chain described here comes from a study of Ad26.COV2.S vaccination and SARS-CoV-2 variants (dated by TCRdb to the early 2020s). The study in broad terms: Donors in the vaccine arm were drawn from COV1001, a multicentre, randomized, double-blind, placebo-controlled phase I-IIa trial testing Ad26.COV2.S in healthy adults. Ad26.COV2.S was administered intramuscularly at 5 x 10^10 or 1 x 10^11 viral particles, either as a single shot or as two shots given 56 days apart. Sequencing of the TCRbeta repertoire served to evaluate the specificity and breadth of SARS-CoV-2-reactive T cell receptors following Ad26.COV2.S vaccination. A total of approximately 30 samples were included in the TCR-sequenced set, comprising roughly 20 Ad26.COV2.S vaccine recipients, 5 placebo recipients and 8 SARS-CoV-2 convalescent individuals. Participants in the trial were split at random into five groups of five each, receiving low-dose or high-dose Ad26.COV2.S once or twice, or else placebo on both occasions. Throughout the experiments and outcome assessment, investigators stayed blinded to trial group allocation. Paper-wide results and their limitations: After vaccination, substantial breadth of spike-specific CD8+ and CD4+ T cell responses was reported. Non-spike TCR breadth was comparable between vaccine and placebo recipients, consistent with the vaccine containing only spike. The authors noted that the TCR breadth and depth analyses may have underestimated total T cell responses. Comparing responses between vaccine doses or regimens was not something the study was powered to do. Compared with placebo recipients, Ad26.COV2.S recipients showed higher spike-specific TCR breadth (P = 0.0014).

This specimen's treatment or condition label, per the study, means: roughly 20 received Ad26.COV2.S at low or high dose, single or two shots; roughly five received placebo; per-sample allocation not given. For vaccine and placebo recipients, repertoires were sequenced using samples collected on day 63 after the first injection. In Cohort 1b, around 23 adults aged 18-55 years were enrolled at a single site in Boston, USA, between 29 July and 7 August 2020. Ad26.COV2.S was a replication-incompetent adenovirus type 26 vector expressing a prefusion-stabilized SARS-CoV-2 spike protein from the original Wuhan strain. The immunoSEQ Assay was the method used to sequence TCRbeta CDR3 regions. After extraction, genomic DNA underwent amplification by bias-controlled multiplex PCR, followed by high-throughput sequencing. The study's processing was this. To quantify the absolute abundance of each unique TCRbeta CDR3 region, sequences were collapsed and filtered. T cell fraction was estimated by normalization of TCRbeta template counts to usable DNA, with usable DNA being measured through amplification of reference genes present in all nucleated cells. Repertoire TCRs were annotated as SARS-CoV-2-specific by exact matching of V gene, CDR3 amino acid sequence and J gene to a known reactive TCR set. The reference SARS-CoV-2 TCR set was derived from MIRA and filtered for enrichment in COVID-19-positive ImmuneCODE repertoires, a step that removed public or cross-reactive TCRs. Using the MIRA antigens, annotated TCRs were further analysed by specific ORF or by position within an ORF. Breadth was defined as annotated unique rearrangements over total unique productive rearrangements; depth was the summed frequency of those rearrangements. Group comparisons of TCR breadth used two-sided Wilcoxon rank-sum tests. Entries here come from immuneACCESS through TCRdb and include only in-frame sequences with V and J called. Some clones fail to appear in such tables; in the studies checked, an unresolved V gene covers under half of the shortfall, and the cause of the remainder is unknown. That table is the source of V, J and clone size, and D and trimming were worked out from the DNA. This sample has about 680,000 clones in its table, and 89% of those were observed once. Approximately 1.5% of the sample belongs to the ten largest clones.

V lost 0 bases and J lost 3 bases; the stretch between them is 11 bases long. For CDR1 and CDR2, the germline V gene lists MNHEY and SVGAGI. Including cysteine and phenylalanine, the CDR3 has 15 amino acids. Of the read, only the CDR3 DNA is kept; its 45 bases are in frame from base 1. As concerns this clone: Which antigen it targets is not known. It has no much larger one-base neighbor in the sample; base qualities were not kept. This sample also contains other DNA sequences that code for the same CDR3.

The specimen was peripheral blood, collected in a trial of Ad26.COV2.S vaccine versus placebo. This sequence originates from a person between 18 and 65 years old who received the Ad26.COV2.S COVID-19 vaccine or a placebo. The rearrangement combines TRBV6-5 with TRBJ1-1; tentative D gene TRBD1, with 5 bases matching. The DNA sequence reads TGTGCCAGCAGTTACTCTGCAGGGAGGGACACTGAAGCTTTCTTT. Its product reads: CASSYSAGRDTEAFF.